This is a list of T cell receptor beta chains from one sample in a study of blood T cell repertoires in COVID-19. Clones were read by immunoSEQ multiplex PCR, and TCRdb kept only the in-frame ones, dropping some. The sample comprises 120,000 or so clones, roughly four fifths of which are singletons, and roughly 2.7% rests with the top ten. What was sequenced was peripheral blood. The receptors stem from a man aged 45-60 years with acute or convalescent COVID-19. The CDR3 runs from the conserved cysteine through the conserved F or W. Each record gives: D gene, clone size, J gene, V gene, CDR3 protein, CDR3 DNA. The D gene is left open where the match is weak. Expanded clones are given a class, and other clones once, few, many or no size at all.

- | - | TRBJ2-7 | TRBV19 | CASNPGEDYEQYF | TGTGCCAGTAACCCAGGGGAAGACTACGAGCAGTACTTC
TRBD2 | - | TRBJ2-7 | TRBV4-1 | CASSQGTSGRRVEQYF | TGCGCCAGCAGCCAGGGGACTAGCGGGAGAAGGGTTGAGCAGTACTTC
TRBD1 | - | TRBJ1-1 | TRBV29-1 | CSVDGGQGARDTEAFF | TGCAGCGTTGATGGGGGGCAGGGGGCGCGGGACACTGAAGCTTTCTTT
- | - | TRBJ2-3 | TRBV7-3 | CASGRDLDTQYF | TGTGCCTCCGGGCGGGATTTGGATACGCAGTATTTT
TRBD1 | - | TRBJ2-1 | TRBV5-1 | CASSLGQYNEQFF | TGCGCCAGCAGCCTGGGACAGTACAATGAGCAGTTCTTC
- | - | TRBJ2-3 | TRBV7-8 | CASSLAGGLDTQYF | TGTGCCAGCAGCTTAGCGGGGGGGCTAGATACGCAGTATTTT
TRBD1 | - | TRBJ1-2 | TRBV25-1 | CASSTNRGRYGYTF | TGTGCCAGCAGTACAAACAGGGGGAGGTATGGCTACACCTTC
TRBD1 | - | TRBJ1-6 | TRBV6-1 | CASSEGQGQPLHF | TGTGCCAGCAGTGAAGGACAGGGCCAACCCCTCCACTTT
- | - | TRBJ2-3 | TRBV7-8 | CASSFVLPDTQYF | TGTGCCAGCAGCTTTGTCCTCCCAGATACGCAGTATTTT
TRBD2 | - | TRBJ2-2 | TRBV3-1/TRBV3-2 | CASAWLAGGTGELFF | TGTGCCAGCGCCTGGCTAGCGGGAGGAACCGGGGAGCTGTTTTTT
- | - | TRBJ1-1 | TRBV19 | CASIGARAMNTEAFF | TGTGCCAGTATTGGGGCCAGGGCGATGAACACTGAAGCTTTCTTT
TRBD1 | - | TRBJ1-6 | TRBV9 | CASSPTDRDAYNSPLHF | TGTGCCAGCAGCCCCACGGACAGGGACGCCTATAATTCACCCCTCCACTTT
TRBD1 | - | TRBJ1-1 | TRBV27 | CASTRQGWNTEAFF | TGTGCCAGCACTCGACAGGGGTGGAACACTGAAGCTTTCTTT
- | - | TRBJ1-1 | TRBV3-1/TRBV3-2 | CASSAVNTEAFF | TGTGCCAGCAGCGCAGTGAACACTGAAGCTTTCTTT
- | - | TRBJ2-5 | TRBV15 | CATSGGLGFASQGTQYF | TGTGCCACCAGCGGTGGCTTGGGGTTCGCTAGCCAAGGGACCCAGTACTTC
TRBD2 | - | TRBJ2-1 | TRBV6-4 | CASSLYSGRGAYNEQFF | TGTGCCAGCAGTTTATATAGCGGGAGAGGCGCCTACAATGAGCAGTTCTTC
TRBD1 | - | TRBJ2-1 | TRBV28 | CASSLMGDSSYNEQFF | TGTGCCAGCAGTTTAATGGGGGACAGCTCCTACAATGAGCAGTTCTTC
TRBD1 | - | TRBJ2-3 | TRBV7-9 | CASSAGQGTTQYF | TGTGCCAGCAGCGCCGGACAGGGGACTACGCAGTATTTT
- | - | TRBJ2-1 | TRBV19 | CASSTGDVWDEQFF | TGTGCCAGTAGTACGGGGGACGTTTGGGATGAGCAGTTCTTC
- | - | TRBJ1-6 | TRBV18 | CASSPTNQAKGINSPLHF | TGTGCCAGCTCACCCACAAACCAGGCAAAGGGGATAAATTCACCCCTCCACTTT
TRBD2 | - | TRBJ2-5 | TRBV5-1 | CASSKYILSGTSETQYF | TGCGCCAGCAGCAAGTACATCCTTTCCGGGACTAGTGAGACCCAGTACTTC
- | few | TRBJ2-7 | TRBV19 | CASSKSGESYEQYF | TGTGCCAGTAGTAAAAGCGGAGAATCCTACGAGCAGTACTTC
- | - | TRBJ1-1 | TRBV28 | CASSFYTEAFF | TGTGCCAGCAGTTTCTATACTGAAGCTTTCTTT
TRBD1 | - | TRBJ1-1 | TRBV19 | CASSNLGQGGTEAFF | TGTGCCAGTAGTAACCTAGGACAGGGGGGCACTGAAGCTTTCTTT
- | - | TRBJ1-2 | TRBV10-3 | CAISESNGGPILNYGYTF | TGTGCCATCAGTGAGTCGAACGGGGGACCTATTCTTAACTATGGCTACACCTTC
TRBD1 | - | TRBJ2-7 | TRBV28 | CASSSTGTGGFNEQYF | TGTGCCAGCAGTTCAACCGGGACAGGGGGCTTCAACGAGCAGTACTTC
- | - | TRBJ2-1 | TRBV5-1 | CASSLGGPYNEQFF | TGCGCCAGCAGCTTGGGCGGGCCGTACAATGAGCAGTTCTTC
TRBD2 | few | TRBJ2-1 | TRBV5-3 | CARSLLVAGVPYNEQFF | TGTGCCAGAAGCTTGCTAGTAGCGGGAGTTCCCTACAATGAGCAGTTCTTC
- | - | TRBJ1-2 | TRBV6-5 | CASSYSEGNYGYTF | TGTGCCAGCAGTTACTCGGAGGGAAACTATGGCTACACCTTC
TRBD1 | - | TRBJ2-3 | TRBV5-1 | CASSSQGARTDTQYF | TGCGCCAGCAGCTCACAGGGGGCTCGCACAGATACGCAGTATTTT
- | - | TRBJ1-2 | TRBV6-6 | CASSPNRQDYGYTF | TGTGCCAGCAGTCCTAATCGACAGGACTATGGCTACACCTTC